A selection of T cell receptor beta chains follows, all from one sample in a study of cytomegalovirus exposure and HLA in healthy donors. TCRdb's table, derived via immunoSEQ multiplex PCR, lists solely in-frame clones and lacks some. The table lists 65,000 to 95,000 clones. The sequenced sample consisted of PBMCs. The receptors here all came from a female donor in good health and CMV-seropositive. Each CDR3 is given with its conserved first and last residue. Each record gives: D gene, V gene, J gene, CDR3 protein, CDR3 DNA. A D gene is named only where the DNA matches it firmly.

TRBD2	TRBV7-3	TRBJ2-3	CASSLGAGGPDTQYF	TGTGCCAGCAGCTTAGGCGCGGGAGGGCCAGATACGCAGTATTTT
.	TRBV19	TRBJ1-3	CASTGFEYTIYF	TGTGCCAGTACCGGTTTTGAGTACACCATATATTTT
.	TRBV2	TRBJ1-5	CASSGQANQPQHF	TGTGCCAGCAGTGGGCAGGCTAATCAGCCCCAGCATTTT
TRBD1	TRBV7-6	TRBJ1-5	CASSRTGGGNQPQHF	TGTGCCAGCAGCCGGACAGGGGGCGGCAATCAGCCCCAGCATTTT
.	TRBV10-3	TRBJ1-2	CAIGGGYGYTF	TGTGCCATCGGGGGGGGGTATGGCTACACCTTC
TRBD2	TRBV6-5	TRBJ2-1	CASSYMAGGYEQFF	TGTGCCAGCAGTTACATGGCGGGGGGCTATGAGCAGTTCTTC
TRBD1	TRBV10-3	TRBJ2-7	CAISDTDRGQQYF	TGTGCCATCAGTGACACAGACAGGGGACAGCAGTACTTC
.	TRBV7-2	TRBJ1-6	CASSLLGVLNSPLHF	TGTGCCAGCAGCCTGCTCGGAGTGCTTAATTCACCCCTCCACTTT
TRBD2	TRBV11-2	TRBJ2-2	CASSSFSGGLNTGELFF	TGTGCCAGCAGCTCCTTTAGCGGGGGGCTGAACACCGGGGAGCTGTTTTTT
.	TRBV7-3	TRBJ2-1	CASSLTYGGLEQFF	TGTGCCAGCAGCTTAACGTATGGGGGCCTTGAGCAGTTCTTC
.	TRBV5-1	TRBJ1-1	CASRTGLSMNTEAFF	TGCGCCAGCAGGACAGGTTTATCCATGAACACTGAAGCTTTCTTT
TRBD1	TRBV4-3	TRBJ2-5	CASSQATGGFETQYF	TGCGCCAGCAGCCAAGCGACAGGGGGCTTTGAGACCCAGTACTTC
.	TRBV9	TRBJ2-3	CASSPRGGATDTQYF	TGTGCCAGCTCCCCTCGAGGGGGGGCCACAGATACGCAGTATTTT
.	TRBV6-5	TRBJ2-7	CASSYSTGRYEQYF	TGTGCCAGCAGTTACTCGACGGGTCGCTACGAGCAGTACTTC
.	TRBV30	TRBJ1-2	CAWSLVTQGPGYTF	TGTGCCTGGAGCTTGGTGACCCAGGGGCCGGGCTACACCTTC
TRBD1	TRBV5-1	TRBJ2-7	CASSRDRGRRYEQYF	TGCGCCAGCAGTCGGGACAGGGGGCGAAGGTACGAGCAGTACTTC
.	TRBV10-3	TRBJ1-1	CAISFEQGSEAFF	TGTGCCATCAGTTTCGAGCAGGGTTCTGAAGCTTTCTTT
.	TRBV10-1	TRBJ2-2	CASSGKGGWPNTGELFF	TGCGCCAGCAGTGGGAAAGGAGGGTGGCCGAACACCGGGGAGCTGTTTTTT
.	TRBV7-2	TRBJ2-7	CASSLMGVGGSLYEQYF	TGTGCCAGCAGCTTAATGGGGGTCGGAGGGTCCCTCTACGAGCAGTACTTC
TRBD1	TRBV7-6	TRBJ2-5	CASSLVSGGTGETQYF	TGTGCCAGCAGCTTAGTGTCAGGGGGAACGGGAGAGACCCAGTACTTC
.	TRBV2	TRBJ2-1	CASSGRDSYNEQFF	TGTGCCAGCAGTGGGCGGGACAGCTACAATGAGCAGTTCTTC
TRBD1	TRBV6-5	TRBJ1-2	CASSPYRGLDSGYTF	TGTGCCAGCAGTCCGTACAGGGGCTTGGACTCTGGCTACACCTTC
TRBD1	TRBV27	TRBJ2-7	CASSLQGTGSYEQYF	TGTGCCAGCAGTTTACAGGGGACAGGTTCATACGAGCAGTACTTC
TRBD1	TRBV5-4	TRBJ2-3	CASSLGTGGTDTQYF	TGTGCCAGCAGCTTAGGGACAGGGGGCACAGATACGCAGTATTTT
TRBD2	TRBV27	TRBJ2-1	CASSFGLAGGSSYNEQFF	TGTGCCAGCAGTTTCGGCCTAGCGGGCGGAAGCTCCTACAATGAGCAGTTCTTC
.	TRBV4-1	TRBJ1-4	CASSQPSQKLFF	TGCGCCAGCAGCCAACCCTCTCAAAAACTGTTTTTT
TRBD2	TRBV6-1	TRBJ2-2	CASRGSGRALGELFF	TGTGCCAGCAGAGGTAGCGGGAGGGCCCTCGGGGAGCTGTTTTTT
TRBD1	TRBV4-1	TRBJ2-6	CASGGQGESGANVLTF	TGCGCCAGCGGGGGACAGGGTGAATCTGGGGCCAACGTCCTGACTTTC
.	TRBV5-6	TRBJ2-7	CASSLDRVYEQYF	TGTGCCAGCAGCTTGGACAGGGTCTACGAGCAGTACTTC
TRBD1	TRBV6-5	TRBJ1-1	CASSDRAYRAFF	TGTGCCAGCAGTGACAGGGCGTATAGAGCTTTCTTT
TRBD2	TRBV5-1	TRBJ2-2	CASSFALARSLPGELFF	TGCGCCAGCAGTTTTGCACTAGCGAGATCCCTCCCCGGGGAGCTGTTTTTT
.	TRBV18	TRBJ1-2	CASGSGDEGYTF	TGTGCCAGCGGCTCAGGGGACGAAGGCTACACCTTC
.	TRBV5-4	TRBJ1-2	CASSPRDGNYGYTF	TGTGCCAGCAGCCCCAGGGATGGTAACTATGGCTACACCTTC
TRBD1	TRBV5-5	TRBJ1-5	CASSLRAGGPNQPQHF	TGTGCCAGCAGCTTGAGGGCAGGGGGCCCCAATCAGCCCCAGCATTTT
.	TRBV2	TRBJ1-2	CATRQGLQYGYTF	TGTGCCACCCGCCAAGGACTCCAGTATGGCTACACCTTC
TRBD2	TRBV6-1	TRBJ2-7	CASSPRLAGSYEQYF	TGTGCCAGCAGTCCCCGACTAGCGGGGTCCTACGAGCAGTACTTC
.	TRBV6-1	TRBJ2-7	CASSVRGEVNEQYF	TGTGCCAGCAGTGTCCGCGGGGAGGTGAACGAGCAGTACTTC
.	TRBV27	TRBJ2-1	CASSLSSAGEQFF	TGTGCCAGCAGTTTATCGAGTGCGGGTGAGCAGTTCTTC
.	TRBV15	TRBJ1-4	CATSRAVQGLREKLFF	TGTGCCACCAGCAGAGCAGTCCAGGGACTCAGGGAAAAACTGTTTTTT
.	TRBV28	TRBJ2-7	CASSLYAGARYEQYF	TGTGCCAGCAGTTTATATGCGGGGGCTAGGTACGAGCAGTACTTC
TRBD1	TRBV19	TRBJ1-1	CASIPQGGLNTEAFF	TGTGCCAGTATTCCCCAGGGGGGTCTGAACACTGAAGCTTTCTTT